This TCR beta chain was retrieved from a study of T cells in Graves' hyperthyroidism and ophthalmopathy. Whole-study findings and limits: A model using 13 V-J features told ophthalmopathy apart from stable hyperthyroidism. Among clonotypes expanded in thyroid above 0.001, most were also found in blood.

Amplified regions were TCR beta CDR3 sequences from RNA transcripts. HTBI primers drove first-round RT-PCR of the TCR CDR3. TCRdb ran MiXCR on the multiplex PCR reads and lists one entry per CDR3 protein. Counted here are 350,000 to 400,000 distinct CDR3 sequences, about a fifth occurring once; the ten biggest clones make up about 3.7%. This clonotype was observed many times. Its target is unknown. V shed 4 bases and J shed 3 bases, with 12 bases lying between them. CDR1 and CDR2 from the germline V gene are MNHNS and SASEGT. This CDR3 is 14 amino acids long. Pregnant or lactating patients were excluded, as were those with uncontrolled infection or other autoimmune disease.

The chain joins TRBV6-1 to TRBJ1-1; D unclear. The sequenced sample consisted of blood. The sequence was obtained from a woman younger than 35 with Graves' hyperthyroidism. CDR3 region: CASSAPFFDTEAFF. The CDR3 DNA reads as TGTGCCAGCAGTGCTCCCTTCTTCGACACTGAAGCTTTCTTT.